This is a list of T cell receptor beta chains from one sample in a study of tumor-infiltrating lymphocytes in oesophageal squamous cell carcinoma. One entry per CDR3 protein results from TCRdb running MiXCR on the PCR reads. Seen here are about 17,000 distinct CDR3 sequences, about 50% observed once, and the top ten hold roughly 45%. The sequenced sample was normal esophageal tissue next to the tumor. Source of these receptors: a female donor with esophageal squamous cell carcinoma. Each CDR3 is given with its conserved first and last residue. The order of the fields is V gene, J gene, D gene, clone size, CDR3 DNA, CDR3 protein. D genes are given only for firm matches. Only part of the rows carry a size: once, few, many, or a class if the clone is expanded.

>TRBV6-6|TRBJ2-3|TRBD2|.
TGTGCCAGCAGTTTCCGACTAGCGGGGGGGCAAGATACGCAGTATTTT
CASSFRLAGGQDTQYF
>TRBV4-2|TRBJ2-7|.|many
TGTGCCAGCAGCCCCGAACTAGCTCGCCCCTACGAGCAGTACTTC
CASSPELARPYEQYF
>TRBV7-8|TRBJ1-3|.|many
TGTGCCAGCAGCGTGGGGTCTGGAAACACCATATATTTT
CASSVGSGNTIYF
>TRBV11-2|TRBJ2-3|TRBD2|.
TGTGCCAGCAGCTTAGGAAGCGGGAGTGTAGATACGCAGTATTTT
CASSLGSGSVDTQYF
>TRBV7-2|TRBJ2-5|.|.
TGTGCCAGCAGCTTGCGGACTCCCGGAAAGACCCAGTACTTC
CASSLRTPGKTQYF
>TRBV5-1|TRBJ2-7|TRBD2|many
TGCGCCAGCGACGTAGGGGGACGGACTAGCGGGAGCTACGAGCAGTACTTC
CASDVGGRTSGSYEQYF
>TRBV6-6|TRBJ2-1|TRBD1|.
TGTGCCAGCACGCGGACAGGGCCTTACAATGAGCAGTTCTTC
CASTRTGPYNEQFF
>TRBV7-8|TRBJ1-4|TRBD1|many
TGTGCCAGCAGCTTACTGACAGGGGGGAAACTGTTTTTT
CASSLLTGGKLFF
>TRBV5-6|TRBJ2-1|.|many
TGTGCCAGCAGTCTCCCCCTGGACTACAATGAGCAGTTCTTC
CASSLPLDYNEQFF
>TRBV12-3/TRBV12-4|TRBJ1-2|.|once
TGTGCCAGCAGTAGGGACCTTCTTGGCTACACCTTC
CASSRDLLGYTF
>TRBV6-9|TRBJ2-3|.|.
TGTGCCAGCAGTTCCCAGGCGGGGGATACGCAGTATTTT
CASSSQAGDTQYF
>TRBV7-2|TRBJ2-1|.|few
TGTGCCAGCGGCCCGAGGTTAGGGGATGAGCAGTTCTTC
CASGPRLGDEQFF
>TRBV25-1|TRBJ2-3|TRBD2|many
TGTGCCAGCAGTCCAAGGGGTAGCGGGAGAGTTGGCACAGATACGCAGTATTTT
CASSPRGSGRVGTDTQYF
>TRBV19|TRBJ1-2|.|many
TGTGCCAGTAGTACCCAACAAGGAGACTATGGCTACACCTTC
CASSTQQGDYGYTF
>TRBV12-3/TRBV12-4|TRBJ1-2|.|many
TGTGCCAGCAGTTTGAAGGGACGGGGCGACTATGGCTACACCTTC
CASSLKGRGDYGYTF
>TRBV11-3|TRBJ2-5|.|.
TGTGCCAGCAGCTTTACCCGTGAGACCCAGTACTTC
CASSFTRETQYF
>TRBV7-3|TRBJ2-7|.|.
TGTGCCAGCAGCTACGACTGGGGCGAGCAGTACTTC
CASSYDWGEQYF
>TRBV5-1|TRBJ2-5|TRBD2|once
TGCGCCAGCACGGATCGAGCGGGAGGAACGGAGACCCAGTACTTC
CASTDRAGGTETQYF
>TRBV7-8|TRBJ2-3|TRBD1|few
TGTGCCAGCAGAGACAGGGGAGTAGGGAGGGATACGCAGTATTTT
CASRDRGVGRDTQYF
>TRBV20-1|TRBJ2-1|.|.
TGCAGTGCCGCTCAGGGACACCTCGATGAGCAGTTCTTC
CSAAQGHLDEQFF
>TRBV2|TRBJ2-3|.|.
TGTGCCAGCAGTGGCGCTTTTAGCACAGATACGCAGTATTTT
CASSGAFSTDTQYF
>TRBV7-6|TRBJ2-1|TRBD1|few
TGTGCCAGCAGTTGGGACAGCCTTGAGCGGCTGCTGTACAATGAGCAGTTCTTC
CASSWDSLERLLYNEQFF
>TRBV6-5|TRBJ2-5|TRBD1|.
TGTGCCAGCAGGCCCAGGGGGTACAATTCACCCCTCCACTTC
CASRPRGYNSPLHF
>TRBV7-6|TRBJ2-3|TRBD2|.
TGTGCCAGCAGCCGTGGGGCTAGCGGGAGGCCTAGCACAGATACGCAGTATTTT
CASSRGASGRPSTDTQYF
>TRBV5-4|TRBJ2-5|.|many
TGTGCCAGCAGCGGGGCCGGGGCGGGGCAAGAGACCCAGTACTTC
CASSGAGAGQETQYF
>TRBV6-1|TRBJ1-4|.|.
TGTGCCAGCAGAGAAGGGTTTCGGGACGGCAATGAAAAACTGTTTTTT
CASREGFRDGNEKLFF
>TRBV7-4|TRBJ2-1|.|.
TGTGCCAGCAGCTCATCGAAACTGGAGCAGTTCTTC
CASSSSKLEQFF
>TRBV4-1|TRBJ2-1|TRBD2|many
TGCGCCAGCAGCCTTCGCCTCCCAAATAGCGGGGGGGACTACAATGAGCAGTTCTTC
CASSLRLPNSGGDYNEQFF
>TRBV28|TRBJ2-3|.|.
TGTGCCAGCACCCCTGGGCAGCAAATAAGCACAGATACGCAGTATTTT
CASTPGQQISTDTQYF
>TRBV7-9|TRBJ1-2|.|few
TGTGCCAGCGGGCTTCCCGGGGGCTATGGCTACACCTTC
CASGLPGGYGYTF
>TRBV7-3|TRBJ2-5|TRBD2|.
TGTGCCAGCAGCAAGACTAGCTCGGGGACCCAGTACTTC
CASSKTSSGTQYF
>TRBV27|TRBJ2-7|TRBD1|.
TGTGCCAGCAGGTTAACGGGACAGGGGTACTACGAGCAGTACTTC
CASRLTGQGYYEQYF
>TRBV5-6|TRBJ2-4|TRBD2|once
TGTGCCAGCAGCCGTAGAGGACTAGCGGGATATATAATCTACAATGAGCAGTACTTC
CASSRRGLAGYIIYNEQYF
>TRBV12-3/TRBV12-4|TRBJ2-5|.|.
TGTGCCAGCAGTCGGACTTCGACTAAGACCCAGTACTTC
CASSRTSTKTQYF
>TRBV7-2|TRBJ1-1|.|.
TGTGCCAGCAGCTTAGTTGGGAGGAGCACTGAAGCTTTCTTT
CASSLVGRSTEAFF
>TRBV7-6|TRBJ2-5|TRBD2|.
TGTGCCAGCAGCCCCCTAGCGGGAGAGGTCCGGGAAGAGACCCAGTACTTC
CASSPLAGEVREETQYF
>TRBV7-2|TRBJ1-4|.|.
TGTGCCAGCAGCGCCCGGGATCTGAATGAAAAACTGTTTTTT
CASSARDLNEKLFF